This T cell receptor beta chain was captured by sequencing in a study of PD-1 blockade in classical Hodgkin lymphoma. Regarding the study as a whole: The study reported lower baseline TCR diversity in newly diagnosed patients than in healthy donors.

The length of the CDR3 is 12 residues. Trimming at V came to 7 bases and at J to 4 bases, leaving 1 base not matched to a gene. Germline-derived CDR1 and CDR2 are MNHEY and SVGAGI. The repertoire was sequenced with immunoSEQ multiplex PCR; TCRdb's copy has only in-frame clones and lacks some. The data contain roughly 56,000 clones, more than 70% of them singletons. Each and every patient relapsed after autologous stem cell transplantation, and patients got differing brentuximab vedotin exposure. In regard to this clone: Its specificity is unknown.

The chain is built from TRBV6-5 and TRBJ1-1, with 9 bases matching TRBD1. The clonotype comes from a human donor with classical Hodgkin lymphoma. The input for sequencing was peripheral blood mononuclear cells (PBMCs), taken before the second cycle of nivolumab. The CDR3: CASKTGGTEAFF. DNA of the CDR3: TGTGCCAGCAAGACAGGGGGCACTGAAGCTTTCTTT.